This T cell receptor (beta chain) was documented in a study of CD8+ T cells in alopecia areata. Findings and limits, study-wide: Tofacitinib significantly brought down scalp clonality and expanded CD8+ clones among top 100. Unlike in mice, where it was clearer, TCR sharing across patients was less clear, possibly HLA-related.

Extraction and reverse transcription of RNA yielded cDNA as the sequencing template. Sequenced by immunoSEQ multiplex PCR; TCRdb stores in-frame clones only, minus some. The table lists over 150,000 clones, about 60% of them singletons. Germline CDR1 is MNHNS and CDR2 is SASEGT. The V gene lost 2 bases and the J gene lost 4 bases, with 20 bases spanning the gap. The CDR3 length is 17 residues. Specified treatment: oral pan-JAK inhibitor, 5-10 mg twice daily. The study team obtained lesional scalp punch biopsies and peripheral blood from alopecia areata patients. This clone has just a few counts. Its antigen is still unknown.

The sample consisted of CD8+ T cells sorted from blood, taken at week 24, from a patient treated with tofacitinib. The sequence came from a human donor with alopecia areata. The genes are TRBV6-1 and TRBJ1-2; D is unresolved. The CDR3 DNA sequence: TGTGCCAGCAGTGAATCGGCGGAGAATCCGTTCGTCTATGGCTACACCTTC. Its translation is CASSESAENPFVYGYTF.